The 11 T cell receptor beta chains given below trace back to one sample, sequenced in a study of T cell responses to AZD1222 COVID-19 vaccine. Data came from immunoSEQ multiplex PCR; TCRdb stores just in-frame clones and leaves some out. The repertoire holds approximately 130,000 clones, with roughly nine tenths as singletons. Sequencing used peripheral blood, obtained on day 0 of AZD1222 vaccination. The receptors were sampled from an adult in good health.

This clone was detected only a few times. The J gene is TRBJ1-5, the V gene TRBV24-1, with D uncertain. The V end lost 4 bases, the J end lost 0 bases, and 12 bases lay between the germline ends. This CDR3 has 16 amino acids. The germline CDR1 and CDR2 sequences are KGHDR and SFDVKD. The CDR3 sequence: CATSDSSRGSNQPQHF. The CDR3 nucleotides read TGTGCCACCAGTGACTCGTCCCGGGGTAGCAATCAGCCCCAGCATTTT.

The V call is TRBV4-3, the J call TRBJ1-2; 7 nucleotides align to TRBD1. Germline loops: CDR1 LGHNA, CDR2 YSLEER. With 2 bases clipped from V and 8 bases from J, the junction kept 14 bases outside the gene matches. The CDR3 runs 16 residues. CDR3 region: CASSQSPRGQAGGYTF. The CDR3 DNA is TGCGCCAGCAGCCAATCACCCCGCGGACAGGCGGGAGGCTACACCTTC.

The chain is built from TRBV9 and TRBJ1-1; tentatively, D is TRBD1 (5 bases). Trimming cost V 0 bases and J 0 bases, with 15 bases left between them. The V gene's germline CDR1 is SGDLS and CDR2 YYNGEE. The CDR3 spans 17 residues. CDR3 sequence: CASSVEGMWVMNTEAFF. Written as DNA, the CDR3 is TGTGCCAGCAGCGTAGAGGGGATGTGGGTCATGAACACTGAAGCTTTCTTT.

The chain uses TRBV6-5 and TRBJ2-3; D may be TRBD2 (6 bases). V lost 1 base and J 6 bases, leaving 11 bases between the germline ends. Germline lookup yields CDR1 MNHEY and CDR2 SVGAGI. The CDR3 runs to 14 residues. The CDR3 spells CASSYWDSRDTQYF. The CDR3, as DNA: TGTGCCAGCAGTTACTGGGACTCCCGGGATACGCAGTATTTT.

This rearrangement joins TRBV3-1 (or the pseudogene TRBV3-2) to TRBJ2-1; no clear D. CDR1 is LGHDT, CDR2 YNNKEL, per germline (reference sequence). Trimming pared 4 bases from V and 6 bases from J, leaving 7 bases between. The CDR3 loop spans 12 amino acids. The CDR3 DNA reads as TGTGCCAGCAGCCTTTCGAGCAATGAGCAGTTCTTC. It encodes CASSLSSNEQFF.

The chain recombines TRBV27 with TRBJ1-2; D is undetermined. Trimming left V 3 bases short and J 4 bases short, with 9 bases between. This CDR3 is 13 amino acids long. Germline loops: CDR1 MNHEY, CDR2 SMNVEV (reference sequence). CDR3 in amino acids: CASSFGGIYGYTF. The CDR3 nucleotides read TGTGCCAGCAGTTTCGGCGGGATCTATGGCTACACCTTC.

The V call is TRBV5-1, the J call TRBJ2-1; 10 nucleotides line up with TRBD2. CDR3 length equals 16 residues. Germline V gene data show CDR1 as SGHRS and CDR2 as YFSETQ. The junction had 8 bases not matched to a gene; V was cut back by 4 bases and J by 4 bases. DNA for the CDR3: TGCGCCAGCAGCCCCCAGACTAGCGGGTTTTACAATGAGCAGTTCTTC. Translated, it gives CASSPQTSGFYNEQFF. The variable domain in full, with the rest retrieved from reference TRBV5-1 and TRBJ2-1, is KAGVTQTPRYLIKTRGQQVTLSCSPISGHRSVSWYQQTPGQGLQFLFEYFSETQRNKGNFPGRFSGRQFSNSRSEMNVSTLELGDSALYLCASSPQTSGFYNEQFFGPGTRLTVL.

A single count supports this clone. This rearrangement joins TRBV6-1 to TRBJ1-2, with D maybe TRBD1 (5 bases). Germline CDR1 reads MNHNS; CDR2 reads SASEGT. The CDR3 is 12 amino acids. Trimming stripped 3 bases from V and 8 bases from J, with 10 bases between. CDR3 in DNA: TGTGCCAGCAGTGACGGGGGTATAGGCTACACCTTC. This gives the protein CASSDGGIGYTF.

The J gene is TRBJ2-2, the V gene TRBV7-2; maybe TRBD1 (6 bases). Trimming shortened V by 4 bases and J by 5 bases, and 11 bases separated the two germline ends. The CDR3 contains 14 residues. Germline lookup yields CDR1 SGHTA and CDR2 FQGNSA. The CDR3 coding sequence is TGTGCCAGCAGCTCAACAGGGAATACCGGGGAGCTGTTTTTT. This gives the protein CASSSTGNTGELFF.

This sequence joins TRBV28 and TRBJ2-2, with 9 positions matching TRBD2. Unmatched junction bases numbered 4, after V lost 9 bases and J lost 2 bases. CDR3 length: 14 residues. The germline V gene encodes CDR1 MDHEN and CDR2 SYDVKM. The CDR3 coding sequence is TGTGCCAGTGCGGGGGGGACTAACACCGGGGAGCTGTTTTTT. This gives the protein CASAGGTNTGELFF.

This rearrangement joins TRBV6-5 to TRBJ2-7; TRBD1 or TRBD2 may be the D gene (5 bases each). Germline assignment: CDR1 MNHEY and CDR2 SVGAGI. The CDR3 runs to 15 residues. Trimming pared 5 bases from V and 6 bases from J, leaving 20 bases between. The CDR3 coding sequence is TGTGCCAGCAGTCCGCAAGGGACCGTTCCGGGCGAGCAGTACTTC. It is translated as CASSPQGTVPGEQYF.